A single sample is the source of the 11 T cell receptor beta chains below, sequenced in a study of blood T cells in healthy people across ages. A second about 6 to 12 cycle PCR used barcoded and J-beta primers. One entry per CDR3 protein, called by TCRdb with MiXCR from the 5' RACE reads. The sample consists of about 970,000 distinct CDR3 sequences, 45% to 60% of them appearing once. The sample comprised blood. These receptors all come from a woman aged 60-70 years in good health.

The chain employs TRBV5-1 and TRBJ2-5; D is tentatively TRBD1 or TRBD2 (6 bases each). Germline V gene lookup returns CDR1 SGHRS and CDR2 YFSETQ. V was cut by 1 base and J by 7 bases, with 20 bases left in between. The CDR3 consists of 16 residues. CDR3 loop: CASSLNPQGLGGTQYF. CDR3 DNA: TGCGCCAGCAGCTTGAACCCACAGGGTCTCGGGGGGACCCAGTACTTC.

The sample holds many counts of this clonotype. V is TRBV6-2 or TRBV6-3 and J is TRBJ2-5; 10 positions match TRBD2. CDR3 length: 15 amino acids. The germline V gene encodes CDR1 MNHEY and CDR2 SVGEGT. Trimming took 5 bases from V and 6 from J; bases not matched to a gene: 9. CDR3 sequence: CASSPASGSSKTQYF. The CDR3 region has the DNA TGTGCCAGCAGTCCCGCTAGCGGGAGTTCGAAGACCCAGTACTTC.

This clonotype was counted between two and nine times. This chain joins TRBV4-1 and TRBJ2-7; a weak D match, TRBD1 (6 bases). V lost 0 bases and J 3 bases, leaving 12 bases between the germline ends. Germline lookup yields CDR1 MGHRA and CDR2 YSYEKL. The CDR3 consists of 15 residues. CDR3 bases: TGCGCCAGCAGCCAAGATAAACAGGGATACTACGAGCAGTACTTC. Its protein is CASSQDKQGYYEQYF.

The chain has TRBV11-2 and TRBJ2-1, with 9 nucleotides matching TRBD1. V dropped 3 bases and J dropped 3; count of bases not matched to a gene: 12. The CDR3 has 18 residues. The germline V gene has CDR1 SGHAT and CDR2 FQNNGV. Written as DNA, the CDR3 is TGTGCCAGCAGCTTCAAAAACAAGGGGGGACAGGGCTACAATGAGCAGTTCTTC. Translation gives CASSFKNKGGQGYNEQFF.

The gene calls are TRBV18 and TRBJ2-7; TRBD2 is a possible D gene (6 bases). Judging by the DNA end, TRBJ2-5 fits better; the J call may be wrong. CDR3 length: 15 residues. The V gene's germline CDR1 is KGHSH and CDR2 LQKENI. The CDR3: CASSPPTGEGETQYF. DNA of the CDR3: TGTGCCAGCTCACCACCGACGGGAGAAGGAGAGACCCAGTACTTC.

The rearrangement joins TRBV20-1 to TRBJ2-1, with TRBD2 matching over 14 bases. Germline CDR1 is DFQATT and CDR2 is SNEGSKA (reference sequence). CDR3 length: 19 amino acids. The ends lost 0 bases at V and 2 bases at J; junction bases unmatched: 9. The CDR3 DNA reads as TGCAGTGCTAGAGATCGGAAGACTAGCGGGAGGGCCGCCTACAATGAGCAGTTCTTC. Translating gives CSARDRKTSGRAAYNEQFF.

The V and J genes are TRBV7-9 and TRBJ2-3; D gene unclear. The V gene lost 5 bases and the J gene lost 5 bases, with 17 bases spanning the gap. CDR1 and CDR2 from the germline V gene are SEHNR and FQNEAQ (reference sequence). This CDR3 is built from 15 residues. The CDR3 bases are TGTGCCAGCAGCCCCCGTGTTGAGTCGAGAGATACGCAGTATTTT. As protein: CASSPRVESRDTQYF.

The chain joins TRBV9 to TRBJ2-1, with D unresolved. The CDR3 extends over 17 amino acids. Germline V lookup: CDR1 SGDLS, CDR2 YYNGEE. V shed 4 bases and J shed 3 bases, with 20 bases lying between them. The CDR3 coding sequence is TGTGCCAGCAGCCCCCGTTTTCTGGGCGCGTACTACAATGAGCAGTTCTTC. It is translated as CASSPRFLGAYYNEQFF. Full variable domain (missing parts from reference TRBV9 and TRBJ2-1): DSGVTQTPKHLITATGQRVTLRCSPRSGDLSVYWYQQSLDQGLQFLIQYYNGEERAKGNILERFSAQQFPDLHSELNLSSLELGDSALYFCASSPRFLGAYYNEQFFGPGTRLTVL.

The sample holds a few counts of this clonotype. The rearrangement joins TRBV6-2 or TRBV6-3 to TRBJ2-7, with D possibly matching TRBD2 (7 bases). The V end was cut by 0 bases, the J end by 5 bases, with 14 bases between. Germline V lookup: CDR1 MNHEY, CDR2 SVGEGT. The CDR3 sequence is 15 residues long. For the CDR3, the DNA is TGTGCCAGCAGTTACTCCAGGTGGGGGGGCCACGAGCAGTACTTC. Encoded protein: CASSYSRWGGHEQYF.

This clonotype was detected a few times. V and J are TRBV29-1 and TRBJ1-1; D perhaps matches TRBD1 (5 bases). This CDR3 has 11 amino acids. Germline-derived CDR1 and CDR2 are SQVTM and ANQGSEA. Trimming removed 7 bases at V and 7 bases at J, with 13 bases between. CDR3 DNA sequence: TGCAGCGCTGCAAAGACAGTTGAAGCTTTCTTT. Translation gives CSAAKTVEAFF. Full variable domain (remainder filled in from reference TRBV29-1 and TRBJ1-1): SAVISQKPSRDICQRGTSLTIQCQVDSQVTMMFWYRQQPGQSLTLIATANQGSEATYESGFVIDKFPISRPNLTFSTLTVSNMSPEDSSIYLCSAAKTVEAFFGQGTRLTVV.

As for this clonotype: The junction and the germline gene differ at one end; a read error may be behind it. This CDR3 is CASSVSTSTETQYF. CDR3 nucleotides: TGTGCCAGCAGCGTTAGCACTAGCACAGAGACGCAGTATTTT. The chain recombines TRBV7-3 with TRBJ2-3; a possible D gene is TRBD2 (6 bases). This CDR3 is 14 amino acids long. Germline V gene lookup returns CDR1 SGHTA and CDR2 FQGTGA. The whole variable domain, filled in from reference TRBV7-3 and TRBJ2-3, reads GAGVSQTPSNKVTEKGKYVELRCDPISGHTALYWYRQSLGQGPEFLIYFQGTGAADDSGLPNDRFFAVRPEGSVSTLKIQRTERGDSAVYLCASSVSTSTETQYFGPGTRLTVL.